This entry concerns a single TCR beta chain. Antigen specificity is unknown. Arm-PCR of CDR3 regions with iRepertoire HTBI primers generated TCR beta libraries. Per the original methods: Samples collectively showed fewer than 80 TRBV and fewer than 15 TRBJ segments. TCRdb itself ran the multiplex PCR reads through MiXCR, one entry per CDR3 protein. The V and J calls follow TCRdb's processing rather than the paper's. The table shows fewer than 450,000 distinct CDR3 sequences, with 15% occurring only once. The sample is drawn from a study of regulatory T cells in long-lasting Graves disease. The study, taken as a whole, reports: Newly diagnosed Graves' patients had higher TCR diversity than persistent ones.

Time point meaning: newly diagnosed GD, antithyroid drugs for less than 3 months. RNA extracted from PBMCs served as the sequencing template. The CDR3 covers 17 residues. Trimming removed 4 bases from V and 0 bases from J, with 17 bases in between. The germline V gene encodes CDR1 MGHRA and CDR2 YSYEKL. These data were likewise used in another study, on T cells in Graves' hyperthyroidism and ophthalmopathy. That source notes: Primed by the HTBI set, a first-round RT-PCR was run on the TCR CDR3.

The chain uses TRBV4-1 and TRBJ2-3; D is unclear. The receptor was derived from a woman aged 40 to 50 with Graves disease. The source material was peripheral blood mononuclear cells (PBMCs), sampled at new diagnosis, from a patient treated with antithyroid drugs. The DNA of the CDR3 is TGCGCCAGCAGCCTCAAGATCCCTGCCCCTAGCACAGATACGCAGTATTTT. Its translation: CASSLKIPAPSTDTQYF.